This TCR beta chain was recorded in a study of blood T cell repertoires in COVID-19. Repertoires were generated with immunoSEQ multiplex PCR, while TCRdb's copy carries only in-frame clones and drops some. The table includes 160,000 or so clones, over 75% detected once. Study members were between about 18 and 90 years old and lived in 20 to 30 US regions. The sequence was collected from a woman aged 40 to 50 with acute COVID-19. Source material: PBMCs or T cells enriched from blood (not recorded which).

CDR3 residues: CASSLERRSTGELFF. CDR3 in DNA: TGTGCCAGCAGCTTGGAAAGGAGGAGCACCGGGGAGCTGTTTTTT. The chain employs TRBV5-5 and TRBJ2-2, with D maybe TRBD2 (5 bases). Germline-derived CDR1 and CDR2 are SGHKS and YYEKEE (reference sequence). The CDR3 covers 15 residues. Trimming removed 0 bases from V and 4 bases from J, with 10 bases in between.